The clone carrying this TCR beta chain was observed a few times. TCRdb reprocessed the 5' RACE reads via MiXCR and lists one record per CDR3 protein. The table includes 470,000 or so distinct CDR3 sequences, roughly 26% detected once. The data belong to a study of identical twins. Per germline, CDR1 ENHRY and CDR2 SYGVKD. V trimming: 10 bases; J trimming: 1 base; junction bases outside the gene matches: 2. This CDR3 region has 13 residues. Separately, the same data were catalogued under a study of T cells expressing NK-cell markers.

The chain has TRBV10-3 and TRBJ2-5; 11 bases fit TRBD2. This TCR derives from a young woman in good health. Material for sequencing was CD4+ T cells sorted from blood. CDR3 loop: CATGTSGQETQYF. The CDR3 coding sequence is TGTGCCACCGGGACTAGCGGCCAAGAGACCCAGTACTTC.